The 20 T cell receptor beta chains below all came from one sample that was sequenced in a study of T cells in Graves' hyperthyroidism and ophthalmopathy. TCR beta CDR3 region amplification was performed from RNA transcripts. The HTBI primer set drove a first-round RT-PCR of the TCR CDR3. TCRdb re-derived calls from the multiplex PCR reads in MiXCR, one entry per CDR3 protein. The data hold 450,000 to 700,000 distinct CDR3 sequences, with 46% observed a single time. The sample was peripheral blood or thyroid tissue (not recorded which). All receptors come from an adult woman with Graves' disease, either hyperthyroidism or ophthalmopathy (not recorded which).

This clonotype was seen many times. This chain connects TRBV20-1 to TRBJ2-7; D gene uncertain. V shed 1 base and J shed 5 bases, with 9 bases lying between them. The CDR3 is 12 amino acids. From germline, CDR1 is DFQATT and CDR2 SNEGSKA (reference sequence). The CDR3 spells CSARGGLDEQYF. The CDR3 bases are TGCAGTGCTAGAGGGGGTCTGGACGAGCAGTACTTC.

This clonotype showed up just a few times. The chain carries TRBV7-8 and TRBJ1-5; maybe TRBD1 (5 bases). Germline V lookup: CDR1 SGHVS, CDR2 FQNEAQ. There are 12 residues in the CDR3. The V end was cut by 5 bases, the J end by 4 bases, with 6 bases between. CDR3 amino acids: CASSDRNQPQHF. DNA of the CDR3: TGTGCCAGCAGCGACAGAAATCAGCCCCAGCATTTT.

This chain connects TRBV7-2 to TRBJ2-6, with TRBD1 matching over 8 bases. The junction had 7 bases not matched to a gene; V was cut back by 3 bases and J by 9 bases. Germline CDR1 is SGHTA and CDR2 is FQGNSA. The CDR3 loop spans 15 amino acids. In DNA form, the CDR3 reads TGTGCCAGCAGCTTGGCCGCGGACAGGGTCAACGTCCTGACTTTC. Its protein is CASSLAADRVNVLTF.

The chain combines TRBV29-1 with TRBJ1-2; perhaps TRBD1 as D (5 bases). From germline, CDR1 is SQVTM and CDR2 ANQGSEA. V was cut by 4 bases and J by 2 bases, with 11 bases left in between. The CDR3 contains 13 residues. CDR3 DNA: TGCAGCGTTGGTCAGGGAGAAAACTATGGCTACACCTTC. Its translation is CSVGQGENYGYTF. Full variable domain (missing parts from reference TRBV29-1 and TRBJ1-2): SAVISQKPSRDICQRGTSLTIQCQVDSQVTMMFWYRQQPGQSLTLIATANQGSEATYESGFVIDKFPISRPNLTFSTLTVSNMSPEDSSIYLCSVGQGENYGYTFGSGTRLTVV.

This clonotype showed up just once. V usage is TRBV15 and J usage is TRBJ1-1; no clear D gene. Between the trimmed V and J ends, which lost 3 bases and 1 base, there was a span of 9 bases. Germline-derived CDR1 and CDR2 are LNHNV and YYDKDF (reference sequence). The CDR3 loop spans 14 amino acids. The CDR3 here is CATSSLGKNTEAFF. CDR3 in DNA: TGTGCCACCAGCAGCTTGGGCAAGAACACTGAAGCTTTCTTT.

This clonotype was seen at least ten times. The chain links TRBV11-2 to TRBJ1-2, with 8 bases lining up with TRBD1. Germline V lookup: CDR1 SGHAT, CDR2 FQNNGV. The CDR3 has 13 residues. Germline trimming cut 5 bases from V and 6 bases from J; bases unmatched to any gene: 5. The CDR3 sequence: CASSHPQGDGYTF. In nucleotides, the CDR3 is TGTGCCAGCAGCCATCCACAGGGGGATGGCTACACCTTC.

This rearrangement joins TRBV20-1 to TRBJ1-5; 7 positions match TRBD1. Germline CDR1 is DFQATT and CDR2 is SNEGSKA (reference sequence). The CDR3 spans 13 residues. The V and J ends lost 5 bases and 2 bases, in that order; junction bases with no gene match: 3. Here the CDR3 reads CSAWDSGNQPQHF. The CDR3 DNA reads TGCAGTGCTTGGGACAGTGGCAATCAGCCCCAGCATTTT.

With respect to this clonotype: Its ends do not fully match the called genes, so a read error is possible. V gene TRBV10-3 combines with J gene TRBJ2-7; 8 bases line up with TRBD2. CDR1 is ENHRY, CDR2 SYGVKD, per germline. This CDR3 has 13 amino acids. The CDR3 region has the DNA TGTGCCCTCAGGCGGGAGGTCTCTTACGAGCAGTACTTC. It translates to CALRREVSYEQYF.

This CDR3 reads CASSDQGQGIKTQYF. For the CDR3, the DNA is TGTGCCAGCAGTGATCAGGGACAGGGGATAAAGACCCAGTACTTC. The rearrangement links TRBV25-1 to TRBJ2-5; 10 bases are shared with TRBD1. Germline CDR1 reads MGHDK; CDR2 reads SYGVNS. The length of the CDR3 is 15 residues. V shed 3 bases and J 6 bases; nucleotides not matched to a gene: 7. Full variable domain (missing parts from reference TRBV25-1 and TRBJ2-5): EADIYQTPRYLVIGTGKKITLECSQTMGHDKMYWYQQDPGMELHLIHYSYGVNSTEKGDLSSESTVSRIRTEHFPLTLESARPSHTSQYLCASSDQGQGIKTQYFGPGTRLLVL.

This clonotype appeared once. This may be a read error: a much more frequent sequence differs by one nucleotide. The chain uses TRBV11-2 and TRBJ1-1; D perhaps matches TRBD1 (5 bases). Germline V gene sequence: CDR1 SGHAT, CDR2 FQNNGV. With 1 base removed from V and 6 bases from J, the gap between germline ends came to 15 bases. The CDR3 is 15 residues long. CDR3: CASSLAQTGVPEAFF. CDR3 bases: TGTGCCAGCAGCTTAGCTCAGACGGGGGTTCCTGAAGCTTTCTTT.

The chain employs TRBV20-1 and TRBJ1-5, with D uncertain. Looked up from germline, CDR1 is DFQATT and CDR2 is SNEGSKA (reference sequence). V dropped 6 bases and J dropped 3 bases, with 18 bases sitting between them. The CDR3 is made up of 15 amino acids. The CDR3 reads CSASSLGNHNQPQHF. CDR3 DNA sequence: TGCAGTGCCAGCAGCTTGGGAAACCACAATCAGCCCCAGCATTTT.

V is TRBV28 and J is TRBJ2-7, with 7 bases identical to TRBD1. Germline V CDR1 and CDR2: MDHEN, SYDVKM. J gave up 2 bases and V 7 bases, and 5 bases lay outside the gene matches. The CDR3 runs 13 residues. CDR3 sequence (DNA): TGTGCCAGCACTAGTAGGGGGCCCTACGAGCAGTACTTC. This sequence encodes CASTSRGPYEQYF. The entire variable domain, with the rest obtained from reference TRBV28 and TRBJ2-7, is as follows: DVKVTQSSRYLVKRTGEKVFLECVQDMDHENMFWYRQDPGLGLRLIYFSYDVKMKEKGDIPEGYSVSREKKERFSLILESASTNQTSMYLCASTSRGPYEQYFGPGTRLTVT.

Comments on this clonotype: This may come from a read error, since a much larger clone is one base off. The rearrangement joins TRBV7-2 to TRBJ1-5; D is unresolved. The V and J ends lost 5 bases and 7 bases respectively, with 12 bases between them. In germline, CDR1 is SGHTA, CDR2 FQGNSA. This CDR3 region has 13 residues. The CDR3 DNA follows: TGTGCCAGCAGCCCAGATTTGTCACAGCCCCAGCATTTT. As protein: CASSPDLSQPQHF.

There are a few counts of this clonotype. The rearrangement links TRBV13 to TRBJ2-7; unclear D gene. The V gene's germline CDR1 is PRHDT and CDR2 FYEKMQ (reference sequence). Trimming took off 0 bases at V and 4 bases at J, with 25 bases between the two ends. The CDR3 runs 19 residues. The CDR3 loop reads CASSLGLVTTSPNIYEQYF. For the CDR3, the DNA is TGTGCCAGCAGCTTAGGCCTAGTCACTACATCCCCGAACATTTACGAGCAGTACTTC.

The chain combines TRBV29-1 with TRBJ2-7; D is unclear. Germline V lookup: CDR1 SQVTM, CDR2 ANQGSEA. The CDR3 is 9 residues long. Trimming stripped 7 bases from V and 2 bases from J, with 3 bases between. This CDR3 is CSGTYEQYF. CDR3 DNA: TGCAGCGGCACCTACGAGCAGTACTTC.

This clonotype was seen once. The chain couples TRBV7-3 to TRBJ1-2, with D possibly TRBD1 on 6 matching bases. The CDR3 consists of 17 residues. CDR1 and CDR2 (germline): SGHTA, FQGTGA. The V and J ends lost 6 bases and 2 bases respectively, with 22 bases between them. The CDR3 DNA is TGTGCCAGCAGTGGCACCCCCCACAGGGAAGAAAACTATGGCTACACCTTC. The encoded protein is CASSGTPHREENYGYTF.

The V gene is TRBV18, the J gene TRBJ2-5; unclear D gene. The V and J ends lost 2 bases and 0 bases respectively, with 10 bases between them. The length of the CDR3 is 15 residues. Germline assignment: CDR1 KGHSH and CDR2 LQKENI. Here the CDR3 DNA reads TGTGCCAGCTCACCAAGGGCGCCAAACCAAGAGACCCAGTACTTC. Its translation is CASSPRAPNQETQYF.

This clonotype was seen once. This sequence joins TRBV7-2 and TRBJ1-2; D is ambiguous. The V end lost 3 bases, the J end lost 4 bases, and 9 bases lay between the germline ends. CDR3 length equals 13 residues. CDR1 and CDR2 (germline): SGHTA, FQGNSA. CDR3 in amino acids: CASSFTNSYGYTF. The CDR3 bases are TGTGCCAGCAGCTTCACAAACTCCTATGGCTACACCTTC. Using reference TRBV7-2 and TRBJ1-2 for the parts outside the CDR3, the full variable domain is GAGVSQSPSNKVTEKGKDVELRCDPISGHTALYWYRQSLGQGLEFLIYFQGNSAPDKSGLPSDRFSAERTGGSVSTLTIQRTQQEDSAVYLCASSFTNSYGYTFGSGTRLTVV.

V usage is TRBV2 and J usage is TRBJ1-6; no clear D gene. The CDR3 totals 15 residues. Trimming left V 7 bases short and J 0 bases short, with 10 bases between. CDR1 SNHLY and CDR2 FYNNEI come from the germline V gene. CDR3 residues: CASTPRSSYNSPLHF. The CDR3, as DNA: TGTGCCAGCACCCCCCGGAGCTCCTATAATTCACCCCTCCACTTT.

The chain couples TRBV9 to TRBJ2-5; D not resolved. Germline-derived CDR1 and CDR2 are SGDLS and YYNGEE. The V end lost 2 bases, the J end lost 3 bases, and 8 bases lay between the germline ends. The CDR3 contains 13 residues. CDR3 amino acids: CASSVDLEETQYF. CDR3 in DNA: TGTGCCAGCAGCGTCGACTTGGAAGAGACCCAGTACTTC.